The sequence of this T cell receptor (beta chain) was determined in a study of T cell repertoires in cytomegalovirus infection. For the study at large: Recently identified HLA-C-restricted CMV epitopes and well-studied HLA-B-restricted CMV epitopes were used by the study. Shared public TCR beta signatures pointed to both CMV infection and a matching HLA type.

From the reads, TCRdb called clonotypes with MiXCR, one entry per CDR3 protein. The sample shows more than 85,000 distinct CDR3 sequences, 25% to 30% of them seen only once. Findings and limits, study-wide: People with CMV and the relevant HLA were identified by cumulative public TCR beta family frequency. Ex vivo, HLA-C-restricted CMV-specific TCR beta clonotypes prevailed over the rest of the response.

In regard to this clonotype: Its cognate antigen is unknown.

The source is a human donor in good health (CMV status not recorded). Some clones in this sample may be carry-over from other donors' samples. This material consisted of CD8+ T cells from cultured PBMCs, taken from culture after CMV antigen stimulation.

CDR3 region: CASSPTSGGYGYTF. The CDR3 DNA follows: TGTGCCAGCAGCCCTACCTCGGGGGGCTATGGCTACACCTTC. V usage is TRBV27 and J usage is TRBJ1-2, with D perhaps matching TRBD1 (5 bases). The V gene lost 6 bases and the J gene lost 4 bases, with 15 bases spanning the gap. This CDR3 region has 14 residues. Per the germline V gene, CDR1 is MNHEY and CDR2 is SMNVEV (reference sequence).